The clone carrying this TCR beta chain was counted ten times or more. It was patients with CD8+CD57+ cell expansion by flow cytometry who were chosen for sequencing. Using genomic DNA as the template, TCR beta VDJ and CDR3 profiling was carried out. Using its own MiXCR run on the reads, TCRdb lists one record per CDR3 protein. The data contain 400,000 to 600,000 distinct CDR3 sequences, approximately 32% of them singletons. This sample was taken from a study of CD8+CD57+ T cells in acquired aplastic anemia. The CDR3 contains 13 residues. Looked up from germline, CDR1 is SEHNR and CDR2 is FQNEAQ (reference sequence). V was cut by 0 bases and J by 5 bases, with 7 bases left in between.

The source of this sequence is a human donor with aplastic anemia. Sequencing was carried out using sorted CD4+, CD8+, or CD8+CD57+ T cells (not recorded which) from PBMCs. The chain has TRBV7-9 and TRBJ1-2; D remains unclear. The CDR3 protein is CASSLATRYGYTF. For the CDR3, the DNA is TGTGCCAGCAGCTTAGCGACGAGGTATGGCTACACCTTC.